These T cell receptor beta chains were read from a single sample in a study of T cell repertoires in cytomegalovirus infection. TCRdb re-called the reads with MiXCR, one entry per CDR3 protein. The sample lists approximately 70,000 distinct CDR3 sequences; 3% to 4.5% were seen once. The sequenced sample consisted of PBMCs. The receptors here all came from a human donor in good health (CMV status not recorded). Some clones in this sample may be carry-over from other donors' samples. Both conserved end residues are part of each CDR3. The D gene is left open where the match is weak. Some rows have no size entry. The others give once, few or many, or a class for an expanded clone.

TRBJ1-5,TRBV19,.,.,TGTGCCAGTCAAGGGTGGGAACTCCAGCCCCAGCATTTT,CASQGWELQPQHF
TRBJ2-3,TRBV6-5,many,TRBD2,TGTGCCAGCAGAGTACTAGCGGGAGGGCCCACAGATACGCAGTATTTT,CASRVLAGGPTDTQYF
TRBJ1-2,TRBV7-8,many,.,TGTGCCAGCAGCACCCAGGCGGGCTATGGCTACACCTTC,CASSTQAGYGYTF
TRBJ1-1,TRBV20-1,many,.,TGCAGTGCTAGTAAACCGGGGCTTATGAACACTGAAGCTTTCTTT,CSASKPGLMNTEAFF
TRBJ2-2,TRBV7-2,many,.,TGTGCCAGCAGCTCAAAAATGAACACCGGGGAGCTGTTTTTT,CASSSKMNTGELFF
TRBJ1-5,TRBV6-8,many,.,TGTGCCAGCAGGCCCCCCGGCCAGGGCAATCAGCCCCAGCATTTT,CASRPPGQGNQPQHF
TRBJ2-3,TRBV7-2,many,TRBD2,TGTGCCAGCAGCGTGAGCGGGGGAGGCGCAGATACGCAGTATTTT,CASSVSGGGADTQYF
TRBJ1-2,TRBV7-2,many,TRBD1,TGTGCCAGCAGCCCCTATACTGGGACAGCCTATGGCTACACCTTC,CASSPYTGTAYGYTF
TRBJ2-7,TRBV6-5,.,.,TGTGCCAGCACCTCCTGGACTTACGAGCAGTACTTC,CASTSWTYEQYF
TRBJ1-4,TRBV4-3,many,.,TGCGCCAGCAGCCAAGAGGCCAGGAGAGATGAAAAACTGTTTTTT,CASSQEARRDEKLFF
TRBJ1-1,TRBV7-6,many,TRBD1,TGTGCCAGCAGCTTCGACCCCCGGACAGGTTACACTGAAGCTTTCTTT,CASSFDPRTGYTEAFF
TRBJ1-6,TRBV28,many,TRBD1,TGTGCCAGCAACTGGGACAGGGCTGGGTCACCCCTCCACTTT,CASNWDRAGSPLHF
TRBJ2-7,TRBV20-1,many,TRBD2,TGCAGTGCGATTGGGACTAGCGGGAGGGCCTACGAGCAGTACTTC,CSAIGTSGRAYEQYF
TRBJ2-1,TRBV10-3,few,TRBD2,TGTGCCATCGGTCCTAGCGGGAAGGGCAATGAGCAGTTCTTC,CAIGPSGKGNEQFF
TRBJ2-5,TRBV29-1,many,.,TGCAGCGGCTGGCGAGGCGCAAAAGAGACCCAGTACTTC,CSGWRGAKETQYF
TRBJ2-7,TRBV7-2,many,TRBD2,TGTGCCAGCAGCACCCAGGGACTAGCGGGAGAAGAGCAGTACTTC,CASSTQGLAGEEQYF
TRBJ2-5,TRBV20-1,.,.,TGCAGTGCTAGAGATCGGGTAACGGGAAAAGAGACCCAGTACTTC,CSARDRVTGKETQYF
TRBJ2-7,TRBV7-2,many,TRBD2,TGTGCCAGCAGGCCCGGGACTAGCGGGATTCAGCAGTACTTC,CASRPGTSGIQQYF
TRBJ2-5,TRBV7-3,many,.,TGTGCCAGCAGCTTAACCGGTGGGGGCCGGGGAGAGACCCAGTACTTC,CASSLTGGGRGETQYF
TRBJ2-7,TRBV2,many,.,TGTGCCAGCAGTGACGGCGAGCAGTACTTC,CASSDGEQYF
TRBJ1-4,TRBV7-2,many,.,TGTGCCAGCAGCTTAGGGCGCAGTACAACTAATGAAAAACTGTTTTTT,CASSLGRSTTNEKLFF
TRBJ2-1,TRBV7-2,many,.,TGTGCCAGCAGCTTAGCTATAACAAACAATGAGCAGTTCTTC,CASSLAITNNEQFF
TRBJ2-7,TRBV7-2,.,.,TGTGCCAGCAGCTTAGACAGATCTTATGGCGAGCAGTACTTC,CASSLDRSYGEQYF
TRBJ2-7,TRBV28,many,.,TGTGCCAGCAGTGGTTGGGGGAACGGCCCCTACGAGCAGTACTTC,CASSGWGNGPYEQYF
TRBJ2-7,TRBV7-6,many,.,TGTGCCAGCAGTAAACCAGGGGTGGACGAGCAGTACTTC,CASSKPGVDEQYF
TRBJ1-4,TRBV2,many,.,TGTGCCAGCAGTGAGGGGCGTGGGGGCGCGGAAAAACTGTTTTTT,CASSEGRGGAEKLFF
TRBJ2-7,TRBV7-3,many,.,TGTGCCAGCACCTCCCACAGGGGGGGCGGGCCTATCCCCTACGAGCAGTACTTC,CASTSHRGGGPIPYEQYF
TRBJ2-7,TRBV29-1,many,TRBD2,TGCAGCGTTGACGGGGGGGGACACGAGCAGTACTTC,CSVDGGGHEQYF
TRBJ2-5,TRBV7-2,.,.,TGTGCCAGCAGCCAGGGGGGAGGCCAGTGGGAGACCCAGTACTTC,CASSQGGGQWETQYF
TRBJ2-3,TRBV7-8,many,TRBD1,TGTGCCAGCAGCTTACGGACAGGGGGACCCCATCCGCAGTATTTT,CASSLRTGGPHPQYF
TRBJ2-3,TRBV6-6,many,.,TGTGCCAGCAGCCAGCCTCTAGGGGGGAAGGATACGCAGTATTTT,CASSQPLGGKDTQYF
TRBJ2-1,TRBV7-8,many,.,TGTGCCAGCAGCTTATTCCCTGGATCCTACAATGAGCAGTTCTTC,CASSLFPGSYNEQFF
TRBJ2-5,TRBV7-9,many,.,TGTGCCAGCAGCTTAGGATTTCCGGACTCGTACCAAGAGACCCAGTACTTC,CASSLGFPDSYQETQYF
TRBJ2-1,TRBV20-1,many,TRBD2,TGCAGTGCTAGAGGCGACAGCGGGAGGAGCAATGAGCAGTTCTTC,CSARGDSGRSNEQFF
TRBJ2-1,TRBV5-5,many,TRBD1,TGTGCCAGCAGCTTACTCCGGGACAGGGCCACTGAGCAGTTCTTC,CASSLLRDRATEQFF
TRBJ1-2,TRBV25-1,few,.,TGTGCCAGCAGTGAATCCGGGAATGGCTACACCTTC,CASSESGNGYTF
TRBJ2-1,TRBV14,many,.,TGTGCCAGCTCTGACGAATTGTACAATGAGCAGTTCTTC,CASSDELYNEQFF
TRBJ1-1,TRBV7-2,many,TRBD1,TGTGCCAGCAGCCCCCGACAGGGGAGGAACACTGAAGCTTTCTTT,CASSPRQGRNTEAFF
TRBJ2-1,TRBV10-3,many,TRBD1,TGTGCCATCAGTGGGGTCCCGGGACAGGGAAACAATGAGCAGTTCTTC,CAISGVPGQGNNEQFF
TRBJ1-6,TRBV10-3,many,.,TGTGCCATCAGCCAGGGAGTTCAAAATTCACCCCTCCACTTT,CAISQGVQNSPLHF
TRBJ2-3,TRBV7-2,many,TRBD2,TGTGCCAGCAGCCTACGGACTAGCGGGAGGGGCCTCCCTAGCACAGATACGCAGTATTTT,CASSLRTSGRGLPSTDTQYF
TRBJ2-1,TRBV29-1,many,.,TGCAGCGTGTTGGGGCCCACGGTAAATGAGCAGTTCTTC,CSVLGPTVNEQFF
TRBJ1-5,TRBV7-2,many,.,TGTGCCAGCAGCTTAACGGGGTCCAATCAGCCCCAGCATTTT,CASSLTGSNQPQHF
TRBJ2-7,TRBV7-2,many,.,TGTGCCAGCGGACCGGGCCCCGGGCACCCACACGAGCAGTACTTC,CASGPGPGHPHEQYF
TRBJ2-1,TRBV4-1,many,TRBD2,TGCGCCAGCAGCCCGGGACTAGCGGGGGGGCCATCATACAATGAGCAGTTCTTC,CASSPGLAGGPSYNEQFF
TRBJ2-5,TRBV7-2,many,.,TGTGCCAGCAGCTTAGTTTCTAAACCAGAGGGGACCCAGTACTTC,CASSLVSKPEGTQYF
TRBJ2-3,TRBV5-3,many,.,TGTGCCAGCAGCTGGTCGAGCACAGATACGCAGTATTTT,CASSWSSTDTQYF